Listed below are T cell receptor beta chains from one sample, sequenced in a study of blood T cell repertoires in COVID-19. The data were produced by immunoSEQ multiplex PCR, yet TCRdb's version contains in-frame clones alone and is incomplete. The table has 130,000 or so clones, just under 85% seen once. Sample: peripheral blood. Receptors originate from a woman aged 80 or older with acute or convalescent COVID-19. The CDR3 runs from the conserved cysteine through the conserved F or W. A D gene is named only where the DNA matches it firmly. Part of the rows lack a size; the others show once, few, many or a class for expanded clones.

J	D	V	size	DNA	CDR3
TRBJ1-2	-	TRBV18	-	TGTGCCAGCTCACCCGATCGGACAGCAGGCTATGGCTACACCTTC	CASSPDRTAGYGYTF
TRBJ1-1	-	TRBV5-1	-	TGCGCCAGCAGCTTGGGACACCCGAACACTGAAGCTTTCTTT	CASSLGHPNTEAFF
TRBJ2-1	TRBD2	TRBV2	-	TGTGCCAGCAGCGACCCGGGACTAGCGGGGCCTAGCTCCTACAATGAGCAGTTCTTC	CASSDPGLAGPSSYNEQFF
TRBJ1-6	-	TRBV18	once	TGTGCCAGCTCACCACGGTCCGAGACTAACTCACCCCTCCACTTT	CASSPRSETNSPLHF
TRBJ2-2	TRBD1	TRBV10-3	-	TGTGCCATCAGGACAGGGGTCGGGGAGCTGTTTTTT	CAIRTGVGELFF
TRBJ2-5	-	TRBV4-1	-	TGCGCCAGCGCCCGCGGTAGTAGGGAGACCCAGTACTTC	CASARGSRETQYF
TRBJ2-1	-	TRBV6-5	-	TGTGCCAGCAGTTCGGACAGTTACAATGAGCAGTTCTTC	CASSSDSYNEQFF
TRBJ2-3	TRBD2	TRBV5-1	-	TGCGCCAGCAGCTTGCCACTTCTAGCGGGGGCGGGAGATACGCAGTATTTT	CASSLPLLAGAGDTQYF
TRBJ1-2	-	TRBV7-9	-	TGTGCCAGCAGCTTACTCCAGGGCGGCTATGGCTACACCTTC	CASSLLQGGYGYTF
TRBJ1-4	TRBD1	TRBV5-1	-	TGCGCCAGCAGCTCCGGCCTAGGGACAGGGGGGGAAAAACTGTTTTTT	CASSSGLGTGGEKLFF
TRBJ1-4	-	TRBV18	-	TGTGCCAGCTCACTCGGGTCTAATGAAAAACTGTTTTTT	CASSLGSNEKLFF
TRBJ2-1	TRBD1	TRBV19	-	TGTGCCAGTAGTGCACGACAGGGACCCTACAATGAGCAGTTCTTC	CASSARQGPYNEQFF
TRBJ1-2	TRBD1	TRBV19	-	TGTGCCAGTAGTATAACGGGAGGGGGCAATGGCTACACCTTC	CASSITGGGNGYTF
TRBJ2-3	TRBD1	TRBV27	-	TGTGCCAGCAGTTTTTTCACAGGGGCAGATACGCAGTATTTT	CASSFFTGADTQYF
TRBJ1-2	-	TRBV2	few	TGTGCCAGCATAAAGGCAGGGGACTATGGCTACACCTTC	CASIKAGDYGYTF
TRBJ1-5	-	TRBV19	-	TGTGCCAGTAGTATAGCCATTGCGGATCAGCCCCAGCATTTT	CASSIAIADQPQHF
TRBJ1-6	TRBD1	TRBV5-1	-	TGCGCCAGCAGCTCAATGGCCGGGGACAGGGGGGCTTCACCCCTCCACTTT	CASSSMAGDRGASPLHF
TRBJ1-6	-	TRBV5-1	-	TGCGCCAGCAGCTTAGCCCCCCCCGGTGGGAGCTTGGGCTCCTATAATTCACCCCTCCACTTT	CASSLAPPGGSLGSYNSPLHF
TRBJ1-4	TRBD1	TRBV3-1/TRBV3-2	-	TGTGCCAGCAGCCGTCTAGACAGGGGATCTGGGGAAAAACTGTTTTTT	CASSRLDRGSGEKLFF
TRBJ1-2	TRBD1	TRBV30	-	TGTGCCTGGACTCAAGGGACAGGGTATGGCTACACCTTC	CAWTQGTGYGYTF
TRBJ1-2	TRBD1	TRBV3-1/TRBV3-2	-	TGTGCCAGCAGCTCTCCGCTACGTCAGACAGGGGGCTACTATGGCTACACCTTC	CASSSPLRQTGGYYGYTF
TRBJ1-4	TRBD1	TRBV7-9	few	TGTGCCAGCAGCCCCGGACAGGCAGTAGAAAAACTGTTTTTT	CASSPGQAVEKLFF
TRBJ1-5	-	TRBV4-1	few	TGCGCCAGCAGCCCCGGCCCGCGCAGGGAGGATCAGCCCCAGCATTTT	CASSPGPRREDQPQHF
TRBJ1-2	-	TRBV21-1	-	TGTGCCAGCAGCAAGAGGTTTCTAAACTATGGCTACACCTTC	CASSKRFLNYGYTF
TRBJ1-4	-	TRBV3-1/TRBV3-2	-	TGTGCCAGCAGCCCACCAGGGGCGGCTAATGAAAAACTGTTTTTT	CASSPPGAANEKLFF
TRBJ2-1	-	TRBV6-5	-	TGTGCCAGCAGTCCCTCCGGGAGCTCCTACAATGAGCAGTTCTTC	CASSPSGSSYNEQFF
TRBJ1-5	TRBD1	TRBV5-6	-	TGTGCCAGCAGCGGGGACAGGGGGCGCTGGGATCAGCCCCAGCATTTT	CASSGDRGRWDQPQHF
TRBJ2-7	TRBD2	TRBV4-1	-	TGCGCCAGCGGGGGAGCGGGGGGATTGGGCGAGCAGTACTTC	CASGGAGGLGEQYF
TRBJ1-2	-	TRBV3-1/TRBV3-2	-	TGTGCCAGCAGCCAAGATATTGCAGGGCCCAACTATGGCTACACCTTC	CASSQDIAGPNYGYTF
TRBJ2-7	TRBD1	TRBV5-6	-	TGTGCCAGCAGCTTGACGTGGACAGGTGACTCCTACGAGCAGTACTTC	CASSLTWTGDSYEQYF
TRBJ1-2	-	TRBV3-1/TRBV3-2	-	TGTGCCAGCAGCCAAAAACGAGCGGGGGCCCATGGCTACACCTTC	CASSQKRAGAHGYTF
TRBJ1-2	TRBD1	TRBV19	-	TGTGCCAGTAGTATCGGGACAGGGACCGTTGGGAACTATGGCTACACCTTC	CASSIGTGTVGNYGYTF
TRBJ2-7	-	TRBV20-1	-	TGCAGTGCCAAAGACTCGTACGAGCAGTACTTC	CSAKDSYEQYF